Described below is a single TCR beta chain sequence and its context. TCRdb fed the 5' RACE reads into MiXCR, producing one record per CDR3 protein. The sample gives 250,000 to 400,000 distinct CDR3 sequences, about 13% of which show up once; 21% is in the top ten. This entry belongs to a study of T-cell memory formation after mild COVID-19. Sequencing was done on a sample of PBMCs or a T cell subset sorted from them (not recorded which). This sequence originates from a man aged 18 to 29 who had mild COVID-19 (a few samples of this study predate the infection). Cell type and time point are not known.

CDR3 DNA sequence: TGTGCCTGGAGTGTTTCCGGGAGGGGTACGCAGTATTTT. Its protein is CAWSVSGRGTQYF. The rearrangement uses TRBV30 and TRBJ2-3; 8 nucleotides agree with TRBD2. Trimming cost V 0 bases and J 8 bases; bases outside gene matches: 4. This CDR3 comprises 13 residues. CDR1 and CDR2 from the germline V gene are GTSNPN and SVGIG (reference sequence).